This paragraph covers one T cell receptor (beta chain) sequence. The data are from a study of blood T cell repertoires in COVID-19. As for the study in general: Samples representing acute and convalescent COVID-19 were sourced from the United States, Italy and Spain. T cells, B-cell-depleted T cells, or PBMCs supplied cDNA or gDNA.

In Cohort 3, a recovered donor had either two negative PCRs, clearance, or symptom resolution. Germline V gene lookup returns CDR1 MDHEN and CDR2 SYDVKM. The junction had 9 bases not matched to a gene; V was cut back by 6 bases and J by 3 bases. This CDR3 is 17 amino acids long. The repertoire was sequenced with immunoSEQ multiplex PCR; TCRdb's copy has only in-frame clones and lacks some. The sample lists 150,000 to 200,000 clones, almost 80% occurring once. The sample consisted of PBMCs or T cells enriched from blood (not recorded which). The sequence was obtained from a woman aged 50 to 65 who had recovered from COVID-19. The rearrangement joins TRBV28 to TRBJ2-7; the match to TRBD2 covers 15 bases. CDR3 in DNA: TGTGCCAGCAGCTCGGGACTAGCGGGAGGCTCATTCTACGAGCAGTACTTC. This codes for CASSSGLAGGSFYEQYF.